This is a list of T cell receptor beta chains from one sample in a study of cytomegalovirus exposure and HLA in healthy donors. Sequencing was performed with immunoSEQ multiplex PCR; in TCRdb, only in-frame clones are kept and a portion is missing. The data show over 120,000 clones, over 80% seen once. Sequencing input: PBMCs. These receptors all stem from a man aged 18 to 29 in good health and CMV-seropositive. Each CDR3 is given with its conserved first and last residue. D genes are given only for firm matches. Part of the rows lack a size; the others show once, few, many or a class for expanded clones.

TGTGCCAGCAGTCCGGGGACTAGCGGGAGTATGGAGCAGTTCTTC	CASSPGTSGSMEQFF	TRBV6-5	TRBD2	NA	TRBJ2-1
TGCGCCAGCGCCATGGGGCATGGCACAGATACGCAGTATTTT	CASAMGHGTDTQYF	TRBV4-1	NA	NA	TRBJ2-3
TGTGCCAGTAGTAGGGGACTAGCGGGAGTCCATGAGCAGTTCTTC	CASSRGLAGVHEQFF	TRBV19	TRBD2	NA	TRBJ2-1
TGTGCCAGCAGTCCCAGGGGCCAACCGCCCCAGCATTTT	CASSPRGQPPQHF	TRBV28	NA	few	TRBJ1-5
TGTGCCAGCAGCTTAGAGAGCGTGAGGAATGAGCAGTTCTTC	CASSLESVRNEQFF	TRBV7-2	NA	NA	TRBJ2-1
TGTGCCAGCAGCGACCGGAGTGAAGCTTTCTTT	CASSDRSEAFF	TRBV7-2	NA	NA	TRBJ1-1
TGTGCCAGCAGCCCCCCCCTCACAGATACGCAGTATTTT	CASSPPLTDTQYF	TRBV5-4	NA	NA	TRBJ2-3
TGTGCCAGCAGCTTAGCGGACAATGAGCAGTTCTTC	CASSLADNEQFF	TRBV11-2	NA	NA	TRBJ2-1
TGTGCCAGCAGCTTATTAAACGAGCAGTACTTC	CASSLLNEQYF	TRBV11-2	NA	NA	TRBJ2-7
TGTGCCAGCAGCCAGATAACCCCCAATGAGCAGTTCTTC	CASSQITPNEQFF	TRBV28	NA	NA	TRBJ2-1
TGTGCCAGCAGCTCACAGGGAAGAGAGCAGTACTTC	CASSSQGREQYF	TRBV7-6	NA	few	TRBJ2-7
TGTGCCAGCAGTTCCAGGGTAGGGAATCAGCCCCAGCATTTT	CASSSRVGNQPQHF	TRBV28	NA	NA	TRBJ1-5
TGTGCCAGCAGTGCGGGGGGGGCTCCTTCTGAAGCTTTCTTT	CASSAGGAPSEAFF	TRBV6-4	NA	few	TRBJ1-1
TGTGCCAGCAGTTATGCGACTGCAGCTAACTATGGCTACACCTTC	CASSYATAANYGYTF	TRBV6-5	NA	NA	TRBJ1-2
TGTGCCAGCAGCTTAGGCTCGGGGGGGCCGGTGGTAGATACGCAGTATTTT	CASSLGSGGPVVDTQYF	TRBV7-9	TRBD2	once	TRBJ2-3
TGTTGTTACTCCAGGGAACCTACTAACACCGGGGAGCTGTTTTTT	CCYSREPTNTGELFF	TRBV2	NA	NA	TRBJ2-2
TGTGCCAGCAGTTCGGGGGTGGAGGATTGGGGGAATCAGCCCCAGCATTTT	CASSSGVEDWGNQPQHF	TRBV28	NA	NA	TRBJ1-5
TGCGCCAGCAGTGAGTCTCCCTTAGCCAAAAACATTCAGTACTTC	CASSESPLAKNIQYF	TRBV10-2	NA	NA	TRBJ2-4
TGTGCCTGGAAACTAGAGAATCACGATGAGCAGTTCTTC	CAWKLENHDEQFF	TRBV30	NA	NA	TRBJ2-1
TGTGCCAGCAGTTACTCCTGGACTAGCGACACAGATACGCAGTATTTT	CASSYSWTSDTDTQYF	TRBV6-6	TRBD2	NA	TRBJ2-3